This TCR beta chain was captured by sequencing in a study of blood T cells in healthy people across ages. This clonotype was counted only a few times. Trimming at V came to 1 base and at J to 2 bases, leaving 5 bases not matched to a gene. Per germline, CDR1 LGHNA and CDR2 YNFKEQ. The CDR3 consists of 17 residues. Sample-barcoded 5' priming and a J-beta primer mix drove a second PCR of about 6 to 12 cycles. Each CDR3 protein is one row after TCRdb ran MiXCR on the 5' RACE reads. The sample holds 750,000 to 950,000 distinct CDR3 sequences, 20% to 30% seen once. Whenever a sample was processed, at least 7 million PBMCs were isolated. The data were also submitted as part of a second study, on T cells of mothers and their children. From that study: Using the M1S primer, the second PCR added sample barcodes along with 2-4 random nucleotides. Some 3 million TCR beta reads per child versus over 9.5 million per mother.

V and J are TRBV4-2 and TRBJ2-5; TRBD2 matches 12 bases. The specimen was blood. The receptor comes from a boy aged 5-17 years in good health. This CDR3 reads CASSQGASGGVQETQYF. The CDR3 DNA reads TGTGCCAGCAGCCAAGGGGCTAGCGGGGGGGTACAAGAGACCCAGTACTTC.